This TCR beta chain came from a study of blood T cell repertoires in COVID-19. Study overall: Italy, Spain and the United States were the sources of the convalescent and acute COVID-19 samples.

This clone was seen a handful of times. At one end, the junction sequence differs from germline, possibly due to a read error. Sequencing was performed with immunoSEQ multiplex PCR; in TCRdb, only in-frame clones are kept and a portion is missing. The table includes a few hundred thousand clones, 70% to 90% detected once. This CDR3 is 15 amino acids long. CDR1 SSHAT and CDR2 FNYEAQ come from the germline V gene (reference sequence). V gene TRBV7-7 combines with J gene TRBJ2-1; TRBD2 matches at 7 bases. Sequenced input: PBMCs or T cells enriched from blood (not recorded which). The receptor was isolated from a woman aged 40 to 50 who had recovered from COVID-19. The CDR3 region is CASSLVLAPYNEQFF. CDR3 DNA: TGTGCTAGCAGCTTGGTACTAGCGCCCTACAATGAGCAGTTCTTC.